This T cell receptor beta chain derives from a study of naive and memory T cell subsets (dated by TCRdb to about 2017). About the study as a whole: The study applied an open-source, UMI-based TCR alpha and beta sequencing pipeline to sorted naive and memory peripheral blood T cell subsets. The results of the functional CMV T cell responses matched the IgG serology results in every case. RNA was DNase-treated and reverse transcribed with TCR constant-region primers, mostly using SuperScript III. The paper as a whole reports these results and caveats: Following error correction, more than 95% of naive TCR sequences occurred only once, which made naive abundance distributions much steeper than those of memory subsets. A few larger clonotypes were present in naive repertoires, particularly the CD8 repertoires, and these clonotypes were possibly memory cells re-expressing CD45RA. Gini index rose and Shannon and inverse Simpson diversity fell from naive through CM, EM and EMRA in both CD4 and CD8 cells. RNA-based TCR counts may be influenced by expression changes linked to T cell activation and differentiation. Clonotypes were defined as single alpha or beta chain sequences, not paired alpha/beta receptors. The repertoire findings for the naive and memory subsets could not be validated against a ground truth because none was available. TCR abundance followed a power law with an exponent that was different for naive and memory subsets but consistent across the three individuals.

The germline V gene (reference sequence) supplies CDR1 DFQATT and CDR2 SNEGSKA. Between the V and J ends, shortened by 0 bases and 4 bases respectively, the junction contains 10 bases. The CDR3 holds 14 amino acids from the cysteine to the phenylalanine. Only the CDR3 portion is preserved as DNA: 42 bases, with reading frame beginning at the first base. Library creation used UMI-ligation and nested PCR. The beta constant-region primer consisted of an equimolar mixture of two oligonucleotides that together covered TRBC1 and TRBC2. A single-stranded oligonucleotide bearing the SP2 primer plus a 12-nucleotide UMI was ligated onto the 3' end of the cDNA by T4 RNA ligase 1. The ligated cDNA went through four rounds of PCR with nested alpha and beta constant-region primers together with the SP2 primer. The ligation reaction was incubated at 16°C for roughly 19-25 hours. PCR2 was typically performed as a SYBR Green qPCR and was stopped at a predetermined threshold so that over-amplification was prevented. Every purification after the first one was done using Agencourt AMPure XP magnetic beads. Library amounts were measured by Qubit and library quality was assessed on a TapeStation, where the main peak was expected at around 650 bp. The pooled libraries were sequenced on an Illumina MiSeq using v2 2x251 paired-end kits, which usually yielded roughly 0.9-2 million reads per sample. Each sample was pooled at about 4 nM, and roughly 5-7% PhiX was included to help cluster recognition. On the authors' methods: Decombinator assigned V and J genes to Demultiplexor-processed FASTQ reads by tag matching, allowing a single base-pair mismatch. Collapsinator relied on UMIs to fix sequencing errors as well as frequency errors caused by PCR heterogeneity. CDR3Translator translated TCRs and extracted CDR3s from the conserved cysteine to the FGXG phenylalanine, flagging non-productive sequences. Repertoires were subsampled to equal numbers of UMI-defined TCRs before Gini, Shannon entropy and inverse Simpson indices were calculated. Within the linear range, a power law was fitted to clonotype abundance distributions using maximum likelihood. For one naive CD8 sample, the pipeline and MIGEC produced similar UMI counts, unique TCR numbers and clonal distributions. In one analysis, naive TCRs also found in any memory subset of the same donor were removed from the naive repertoire. The repertoires were searched for several thousand CMV-associated CDR3 sequences that had been compiled from VDJdb and a published dataset. TCRdb reprocessing: public reads trimmed at Q25 with fastp, clones called with MiXCR, in-frame beta chains kept. Each entry merges the rows of one CDR3 protein and shows their most common DNA and genes. None of the V and J calls come from the authors' own analysis; TCRdb made them. The sample contains 120,000 to 150,000 distinct CDR3 sequences, approximately 15% of them found a single time. The top ten hold more than 0.13% of the sample.

From the second PCR step on, the TCR alpha and beta chain libraries were amplified in separate reactions. To determine each donor's CMV status, fresh PBMCs were stimulated overnight with CMV viral lysate, and IFNgamma production from CD4+ T cells was then assessed. Using Miltenyi beads, CD4 T cells were first positively selected, and CD8 T cells were then positively selected from the CD4-negative fraction. Cells stained for CD3, CD4, CD8, CD45RA, CD27 and a live/dead dye were sorted on a BD Aria II into four subsets by CD45RA and CD27. Blood came from three healthy volunteers, each fractionated into CD4 and CD8 T cells and then into four differentiation subsets. Approximately 110 ml of peripheral blood was taken from each donor, and PBMC were separated by density-gradient centrifugation on Ficoll-Paque PLUS. After sorting, cells were lysed in RLT buffer, RNA was extracted using a Qiagen RNeasy kit, and the extracted RNA was stored at -80 degrees C.

This clonotype showed up just a few times. Its binding antigen is unknown. Base qualities are not recorded, but no much larger clone differs from it by a single base. Sequenced sample: naive CD4+ T cells from blood. The meaning of the sample's cell subset or site label: naive T cells, CD45RA high CD27+. The TCR originated in a human donor in good health. The V and J genes are TRBV20-1 and TRBJ1-5, with the D segment identity uncertain. The DNA sequence follows: TGCAGTGCTAGAGATAATCGAGAAAATCAGCCCCAGCATTTT. Its translation reads: CSARDNRENQPQHF.